The 20 T cell receptor beta chains reported below all come from one sample, sequenced in a study of T-cell reconstitution after alpha-beta-depleted transplantation in children. The TCRbeta library was prepared with unique molecular identifiers. TCRdb itself ran the PCR reads through MiXCR, one entry per CDR3 protein. The sample has some 500,000 distinct CDR3 sequences; around 16% are singletons. The material sequenced was PBMCs from the stem cell graft donor, taken from the stem cell graft. The receptor set was obtained from a human donor who donated a stem cell graft to a child with acute lymphoblastic leukemia.

As to this clonotype: A read error is possible here, since a much larger clone lies one base away. The rearrangement uses TRBV5-6 and TRBJ1-1; the D is unclear. CDR1 is SGHDT and CDR2 is YYEEEE in the germline V gene. This CDR3 is built from 11 residues. The CDR3 here is CASSLSTEPFF. DNA of the CDR3: TGTGCCAGCAGCTTGTCCACTGAACCTTTCTTT.

This rearrangement joins TRBV29-1 to TRBJ1-1; the D is unclear. V lost 5 bases and J lost 7, with 20 bases in between. Germline CDR1 reads SQVTM; CDR2 reads ANQGSEA. The CDR3 spans 14 residues. The CDR3 DNA is TGCAGCGTTCGGCTAGGTTGGACCGAGCTTGAAGCTTTCTTT. As protein: CSVRLGWTELEAFF.

The V call is TRBV3-1, the J call TRBJ2-5, with D maybe TRBD2 (6 bases). Germline CDR1 reads LGHDT; CDR2 reads YNNKEL (reference sequence). The CDR3 extends over 15 amino acids. Trimming cost V 0 bases and J 5 bases, with 13 bases left between them. DNA for the CDR3: TGTGCCAGCAGCCAAGATCTGGCGGGATTGGAGACCCAGTACTTC. This gives the protein CASSQDLAGLETQYF.

V and J are TRBV10-1 and TRBJ2-3; no clear D. This CDR3 is 14 amino acids long. Trimming stripped 0 bases from V and 6 bases from J, with 10 bases between. Germline values: CDR1 WNHNN, CDR2 SYGVQD (reference sequence). CDR3 sequence reads: CASSESGRRDTQYF. The CDR3 coding sequence is TGCGCCAGCAGTGAGTCGGGCAGGCGGGATACGCAGTATTTT.

This clonotype was observed once. J is TRBJ2-4 and V is TRBV4-1, with TRBD2 as a possible D gene (5 bases). This CDR3 is built from 14 residues. Trimming took 1 base from V and 8 from J, leaving 12 bases between them. CDR1 is MGHRA, CDR2 YSYEKL, per germline. CDR3 bases: TGCGCCAGCAGCCAAGTTTGGGAGTCCTACATTCAGTACTTC. It specifies CASSQVWESYIQYF.

The table lists this clonotype with a few counts. V usage is TRBV2 and J usage is TRBJ1-1; TRBD1 matches at 7 bases. Germline V CDR1 and CDR2: SNHLY, FYNNEI. This CDR3 comprises 15 residues. V dropped 6 bases and J dropped 2; count of bases not matched to a gene: 9. The CDR3 loop is CASSQGVRSNTEAFF. Written as DNA, the CDR3 is TGTGCCAGCAGCCAGGGGGTGCGGTCCAACACTGAAGCTTTCTTT.

The V and J genes are TRBV5-7 and TRBJ2-2; D is uncertain. TRBV5-7 counts as an open reading frame of uncertain function. Trimming shortened V by 4 bases and J by 3 bases, and 10 bases separated the two germline ends. The CDR3 length is 14 residues. The CDR3 DNA sequence: TGTGCCAGCAGCCTGAGGAAGTACACCGGGGAGCTGTTTTTT. Translating it yields CASSLRKYTGELFF.

This chain links TRBV27 with TRBJ2-7; tentative D call: TRBD1 (6 bases). The CDR3 extends over 15 amino acids. From germline, CDR1 is MNHEY and CDR2 SMNVEV (reference sequence). V gave up 0 bases and J gave up 3 bases, with 12 bases separating them. The CDR3 here is CASSLSTGHDYEQYF. Written as DNA, the CDR3 is TGTGCCAGCAGTTTATCTACGGGACACGACTACGAGCAGTACTTC.

The chain joins TRBV4-1 to TRBJ2-5; 9 nucleotides align to TRBD2. Trimming cost V 0 bases and J 5 bases; bases outside gene matches: 10. Germline V gene lookup returns CDR1 MGHRA and CDR2 YSYEKL. The CDR3 extends over 17 amino acids. CDR3 sequence (DNA): TGCGCCAGCAGCCAAGAGTCGGGGACTAGCCTCCTTGAGACCCAGTACTTC. Its protein is CASSQESGTSLLETQYF.

This clonotype was picked up a small number of times. The V and J genes are TRBV15 and TRBJ2-1; a weak D match, TRBD2 (5 bases). The CDR3 consists of 15 residues. With 5 bases removed from V and 8 bases from J, the gap between germline ends came to 19 bases. Germline-derived CDR1 and CDR2 are LNHNV and YYDKDF (reference sequence). The CDR3 loop reads CATSQRGGVLDEQFF. CDR3 nucleotide sequence: TGTGCCACCAGCCAACGGGGTGGGGTCCTTGATGAGCAGTTCTTC.

In this sample, this clonotype turned up a few times. Written as DNA, the CDR3 is TGTGCCAGCAGCGACGTAAATGAGGCCGAGCAGTACTTC. Translated, it gives CASSDVNEAEQYF. J is TRBJ2-7 and V is TRBV11-3; D is undetermined. Germline CDR1 SGHNT, CDR2 YENEEA. This CDR3 region has 13 residues. Trimming removed 5 bases from V and 6 bases from J, with 14 bases in between.

This chain links TRBV15 with TRBJ2-3, with D perhaps TRBD1 (7 bases). The V and J ends lost 5 bases and 6 bases respectively, with 15 bases between them. CDR1 is LNHNV and CDR2 is YYDKDF in the germline V gene (reference sequence). This CDR3 spans 14 amino acids. The CDR3 region is CATSEIRGADTQYF. The CDR3 DNA follows: TGTGCCACCAGCGAAATCAGGGGGGCCGATACGCAGTATTTT. The variable domain in full, with the rest retrieved from reference TRBV15 and TRBJ2-3, is DAMVIQNPRYQVTQFGKPVTLSCSQTLNHNVMYWYQQKSSQAPKLLFHYYDKDFNNEADTPDNFQSRRPNTSFCFLDIRSPGLGDTAMYLCATSEIRGADTQYFGPGTRLTVL.

The genes are TRBV20-1 and TRBJ2-1; possible D gene TRBD2, 5 bases. Germline-derived CDR1 and CDR2 are DFQATT and SNEGSKA (reference sequence). V lost 0 bases to trimming and J lost 2 bases, with 14 bases between them. This CDR3 spans 16 amino acids. In DNA form, the CDR3 reads TGCAGTGCTAGAGATCGTGGGCGGGTGGCCTACAATGAGCAGTTCTTC. Translating it yields CSARDRGRVAYNEQFF.

The CDR3 protein is CAYSDSYNEQFF. In DNA, the CDR3 is TGTGCCTACTCCGACTCCTACAATGAGCAGTTCTTC. This rearrangement joins TRBV28 to TRBJ2-1; D gene unclear. This CDR3 contains 12 residues. The germline gives CDR1 MDHEN, CDR2 SYDVKM. The V end was cut by 11 bases, the J end by 0 bases, with 8 bases between.

This clonotype has only a few counts. The rearrangement joins TRBV5-1 to TRBJ1-3; TRBD1 matches at 8 bases. CDR1 is SGHRS and CDR2 is YFSETQ in the germline V gene. V lost 1 base and J lost 0; bases outside the gene matches: 6. The CDR3 has 17 residues. The CDR3 sequence: CASSLTDRGLSGNTIYF. The CDR3 DNA follows: TGCGCCAGCAGCTTGACCGACAGGGGCCTCTCTGGAAACACCATATATTTT. Based on the CDR3 plus reference TRBV5-1 and TRBJ1-3, the full variable domain is KAGVTQTPRYLIKTRGQQVTLSCSPISGHRSVSWYQQTPGQGLQFLFEYFSETQRNKGNFPGRFSGRQFSNSRSEMNVSTLELGDSALYLCASSLTDRGLSGNTIYFGEGSWLTVV.

This clonotype was counted only a few times. The chain combines TRBV11-2 with TRBJ2-3; D possibly corresponds to TRBD2 (6 bases). The V gene lost 6 bases and the J gene lost 4 bases, with 17 bases spanning the gap. CDR3 size: 15 residues. Germline lookup yields CDR1 SGHAT and CDR2 FQNNGV. CDR3 loop: CASRSGLATSDTQYF. CDR3 DNA sequence: TGTGCCAGCAGGTCGGGGCTAGCGACCTCAGATACGCAGTATTTT.

The chain is built from TRBV14 and TRBJ2-1; the D gene is possibly TRBD2 (6 bases). There are 12 residues in the CDR3. CDR1 and CDR2 (germline): SGHDN, FVKESK. The V end was cut by 0 bases, the J end by 13 bases, with 10 bases between. The CDR3 DNA sequence: TGTGCCAGCAGCCAAGACTGGAGGGCTCAGTTCTTC. It codes for CASSQDWRAQFF.

This clonotype was recorded at least ten times. J is TRBJ2-7 and V is TRBV27; unclear D gene. Germline-derived CDR1 and CDR2 are MNHEY and SMNVEV (reference sequence). V was clipped by 6 bases and J by 2 bases, with 11 bases between them. The CDR3 extends over 13 amino acids. CDR3: CASSYGTTYEQYF. The CDR3 DNA reads as TGTGCCAGCAGCTACGGAACCACCTACGAGCAGTACTTC.

The CDR3 DNA reads as TGTGCCAGCAGTTTTCCACCATATCTAGGGGACAATGAGCAGTTCTTC. This translates into CASSFPPYLGDNEQFF. This sequence joins TRBV12-3 or TRBV12-4 and TRBJ2-1; D is possibly TRBD1 (5 bases). The CDR3 has 16 amino acids. Trimming pared 3 bases from V and 5 bases from J, leaving 17 bases between.

A few counts support this clonotype. The chain combines TRBV15 with TRBJ1-1, with D uncertain. The germline V gene has CDR1 LNHNV and CDR2 YYDKDF (reference sequence). CDR3 length: 15 amino acids. Trimming shortened V by 0 bases and J by 4 bases, and 12 bases separated the two germline ends. The CDR3 sequence is CATSRDPGGGTEAFF. Here the CDR3 DNA reads TGTGCCACCAGCAGAGACCCGGGAGGAGGCACTGAAGCTTTCTTT.